The sequence of this TCR beta chain was determined in a study of response to subunit inactivated influenza vaccine. TCRdb reprocessed the RT-PCR reads with MiXCR, giving one entry per CDR3 protein. The sample consists of more than 700,000 distinct CDR3 sequences, roughly 20% of them appearing once. This clonotype was seen only a few times. The germline V gene encodes CDR1 MNHNS and CDR2 SASEGT. There are 15 residues in the CDR3. The V gene lost 1 base and the J gene lost 2 bases, with 12 bases spanning the gap. The material sequenced was PBMCs from blood, taken roughly 5 days after vaccination. The sequence came from a man between 50 and 59 years old who received an inactivated influenza vaccine. This sequence joins TRBV6-1 and TRBJ2-7; D remains ambiguous. Here the CDR3 DNA reads TGTGCCAGCAGTGAAGTTTCAGGACCGACCTACGAGCAGTACTTC. It translates to CASSEVSGPTYEQYF.